The T cell receptor (beta chain) under discussion was sequenced for a study of T cell repertoires in cytomegalovirus infection. TCRdb passed the reads through MiXCR, listing each CDR3 protein once. The table has under 150,000 distinct CDR3 sequences, less than 9.5% seen once. Ten or more counts support this clonotype. This TCR derives from a human donor in good health (CMV status not recorded). Some clones in this sample may be carry-over from other donors' samples. Sequencing was carried out using PBMCs.

CDR3 loop: CASSEYQGGTEAFF. In nucleotides, the CDR3 is TGTGCCAGCAGTGAATACCAGGGAGGGACTGAAGCTTTCTTT. The chain uses TRBV25-1 and TRBJ1-1; perhaps TRBD1 as D (5 bases). Germline values: CDR1 MGHDK, CDR2 SYGVNS. The CDR3 contains 14 residues. V gave up 0 bases and J gave up 5 bases, with 10 bases separating them.